One sample yielded the 14 T cell receptor beta chains listed below, sequenced in a study of shared clonotypes between healthy human individuals. Assay used: immunoSEQ multiplex PCR; TCRdb lists only in-frame clones, some missing. The sample gives around 700,000 clones, roughly 70% of which show up once; about 1.7% is in the top ten. Sequences were obtained from memory CD4+ T cells sorted from blood. The subset is: CD45RA-negative fraction. The receptors here all came from a woman aged 25 to 39 in good health.

The V gene is TRBV28, the J gene TRBJ1-5, with D uncertain. Trimming stripped 8 bases from V and 4 bases from J, with 15 bases between. Per germline, CDR1 MDHEN and CDR2 SYDVKM. The CDR3 loop spans 14 amino acids. Here the CDR3 reads CASELVGENQPQHF. The CDR3 DNA reads as TGTGCCAGCGAGTTAGTTGGAGAGAATCAGCCCCAGCATTTT.

A remark on this clone: A much bigger clone sits one base away, suggesting this may be a read error. The CDR3 loop is CASRQETQYF. DNA of the CDR3: TGTGCCAGCAGGCAAGAGACCCAGTACTTC. The V call is TRBV2, the J call TRBJ2-5; D remains ambiguous. This CDR3 is built from 10 residues. Trimming shortened V by 6 bases and J by 2 bases, and 1 base separated the two germline ends. CDR1 SNHLY and CDR2 FYNNEI come from the germline V gene.

The chain is built from TRBV5-1 and TRBJ1-4; D remains ambiguous. Trimming took 1 base from V and 0 from J, leaving 4 bases between them. Germline loops: CDR1 SGHRS, CDR2 YFSETQ. The CDR3 contains 14 residues. This CDR3 reads CASSLWTTNEKLFF. CDR3 coding DNA: TGCGCCAGCAGCTTGTGGACAACTAATGAAAAACTGTTTTTT.

Turning to this clone: Additional DNA sequences in this sample encode the identical CDR3. The V call is TRBV27, the J call TRBJ1-5, with no clear D. The CDR3 sequence is 12 residues long. The germline V and J ends were trimmed by 8 bases and 4 bases, with 9 bases remaining between them. The V gene's germline CDR1 is MNHEY and CDR2 SMNVEV (reference sequence). CDR3 loop: CASGGSNQPQHF. The DNA for the CDR3 is TGTGCCAGCGGAGGTTCTAATCAGCCCCAGCATTTT.

V usage is TRBV4-2 and J usage is TRBJ2-2, with 8 bases matching TRBD2. The CDR3 contains 18 residues. Unmatched junction bases numbered 7, after V lost 0 bases and J lost 1 base. Germline CDR1 is LGHNA and CDR2 is YNFKEQ. Written as DNA, the CDR3 is TGTGCCAGCAGCCAAGACCTACTAGCGGCCGGGAACACCGGGGAGCTGTTTTTT. Encoded protein: CASSQDLLAAGNTGELFF.

The rearrangement links TRBV19 to TRBJ2-2; D call uncertain. In germline, CDR1 is LNHDA, CDR2 SQIVND (reference sequence). Trimming removed 3 bases from V and 1 base from J, with 9 bases in between. The CDR3 runs to 15 residues. Written as DNA, the CDR3 is TGTGCCAGTAGTATGGGGTCATGGAACACCGGGGAGCTGTTTTTT. As protein: CASSMGSWNTGELFF.

V usage is TRBV5-6 and J usage is TRBJ2-1; D is undetermined. V was trimmed by 1 base and J by 7 bases, leaving 9 bases between them. This CDR3 has 13 amino acids. Per the germline V gene, CDR1 is SGHDT and CDR2 is YYEEEE. The CDR3 here is CASSLSATNEQFF. Here the CDR3 DNA reads TGTGCCAGCAGCTTGTCTGCCACTAATGAGCAGTTCTTC. Full variable domain (outside the CDR3, taken from reference TRBV5-6 and TRBJ2-1): DAGVTQSPTHLIKTRGQQVTLRCSPKSGHDTVSWYQQALGQGPQFIFQYYEEEERQRGNFPDRFSGHQFPNYSSELNVNALLLGDSALYLCASSLSATNEQFFGPGTRLTVL.

As for this clone: The sample contains more than one DNA sequence encoding this CDR3. CDR3 amino acids: CASSATGGNQPQHF. The CDR3 nucleotides read TGTGCCAGTAGTGCCACAGGGGGCAATCAGCCCCAGCATTTT. The chain uses TRBV19 and TRBJ1-5, with TRBD1 matching 7 bases. Germline V gives CDR1 LNHDA, CDR2 SQIVND (reference sequence). This CDR3 spans 14 amino acids. V dropped 5 bases and J dropped 2; count of bases not matched to a gene: 3.

This clone appeared a single time. The gene calls are TRBV5-1 and TRBJ1-2, with 9 bases fitting TRBD1. This CDR3 is 13 amino acids long. J was trimmed by 6 bases and V by 5 bases; bases with no gene match: 5. The germline gives CDR1 SGHRS, CDR2 YFSETQ. CDR3 loop: CASRWRTGDGYTF. DNA for the CDR3: TGCGCCAGCAGATGGAGGACAGGGGATGGCTACACCTTC. The whole variable domain, filled in from reference TRBV5-1 and TRBJ1-2, reads KAGVTQTPRYLIKTRGQQVTLSCSPISGHRSVSWYQQTPGQGLQFLFEYFSETQRNKGNFPGRFSGRQFSNSRSEMNVSTLELGDSALYLCASRWRTGDGYTFGSGTRLTVV.

This clone was counted a few times. The chain recombines TRBV7-2 with TRBJ2-1; D gene ambiguous. With 1 base removed from V and 3 bases from J, the gap between germline ends came to 10 bases. The CDR3 length is 15 residues. Per germline, CDR1 SGHTA and CDR2 FQGNSA. CDR3 DNA: TGTGCCAGCAGCTTAGGGTCCACGGTCTACAATGAGCAGTTCTTC. It codes for CASSLGSTVYNEQFF. The full variable domain, completed using reference TRBV7-2 and TRBJ2-1, is GAGVSQSPSNKVTEKGKDVELRCDPISGHTALYWYRQSLGQGLEFLIYFQGNSAPDKSGLPSDRFSAERTGGSVSTLTIQRTQQEDSAVYLCASSLGSTVYNEQFFGPGTRLTVL.

A few counts support this clone. The chain combines TRBV4-1 with TRBJ2-1, with a possible D match to TRBD1 (6 bases). CDR3 length: 15 residues. Germline loops: CDR1 MGHRA, CDR2 YSYEKL. V was pared by 0 bases and J by 6 bases, with 12 bases between. The CDR3 loop is CASSQDSGTINEQFF. CDR3 DNA sequence: TGCGCCAGCAGCCAAGATTCTGGGACAATCAATGAGCAGTTCTTC.

This chain connects TRBV5-1 to TRBJ2-7; 7 bases fit TRBD2. Trimming at V came to 4 bases and at J to 4 bases, leaving 20 bases not matched to a gene. CDR1 is SGHRS, CDR2 YFSETQ, per germline. CDR3 length: 18 residues. This CDR3 reads CASSQLVGGGREWYEQYF. The DNA for the CDR3 is TGCGCCAGCAGCCAGCTTGTGGGTGGAGGGCGGGAGTGGTACGAGCAGTACTTC.

The chain recombines TRBV18 with TRBJ1-1; 9 bases agree with TRBD1. The CDR3 is made up of 16 amino acids. Germline assignment: CDR1 KGHSH and CDR2 LQKENI. J gave up 3 bases and V 2 bases, and 7 bases lay outside the gene matches. The CDR3 nucleotides read TGTGCCAGCTCACCATCAACAGGGGGCAGCGACACTGAAGCTTTCTTT. It specifies CASSPSTGGSDTEAFF.

This clone was counted only a few times. The rearrangement joins TRBV10-3 to TRBJ2-1; 8 bases are a match to TRBD2. Unmatched junction bases numbered 18, after V lost 6 bases and J lost 2 bases. Germline V gives CDR1 ENHRY, CDR2 SYGVKD. The length of the CDR3 is 19 residues. CDR3 sequence: CAISADMGSGGLTYNEQFF. The CDR3 DNA reads TGTGCCATCAGCGCCGATATGGGGAGCGGGGGCCTAACCTACAATGAGCAGTTCTTC.